These T cell receptor beta chains were read from a single sample in a study of cytomegalovirus exposure and HLA in healthy donors. The method was immunoSEQ multiplex PCR; TCRdb's version includes in-frame clones alone and lacks a portion of them. The table records roughly 100,000 clones, around 67% of them present only once. The sequenced sample consisted of PBMCs. These receptors were collected from a woman aged 45 to 65 in good health and CMV-seronegative. Both conserved end residues are part of each CDR3. D genes are given only for firm matches. Part of the rows lack a size; the others show once, few, many or a class for expanded clones.

j_call d_call v_call clone_size cdr3_aa cdr3_nt
TRBJ2-7 NA TRBV7-2 NA CASSSYSGLSSYEQYF TGTGCCAGCAGCTCCTACTCAGGGCTTAGCTCCTACGAGCAGTACTTC
TRBJ2-2 TRBD2 TRBV5-6 few CASSRLAGGRTGELFF TGTGCCAGCAGCAGACTAGCGGGGGGGCGCACCGGGGAGCTGTTTTTT
TRBJ1-1 NA TRBV10-1 few CARSTPGGGCTEAFF TGCGCCAGGAGTACACCCGGGGGGGGGTGCACTGAAGCTTTCTTT
TRBJ2-1 TRBD2 TRBV7-9 NA CASSYFSGAVFDEQFF TGTGCCAGCAGCTACTTTAGCGGGGCTGTATTCGATGAGCAGTTCTTC
TRBJ2-3 NA TRBV7-2 NA CASRSVRAELSTDTQYF TGTGCCAGCAGGTCGGTGAGGGCGGAGCTTAGCACAGATACGCAGTATTTT
TRBJ1-1 NA TRBV10-3 NA CAISEEVGGGNTEAFF TGTGCCATCAGTGAAGAGGTCGGGGGGGGGAACACTGAAGCTTTCTTT
TRBJ2-7 TRBD2 TRBV29-1 NA CSVRLAGAVRQYF TGCAGCGTTCGACTAGCGGGAGCAGTAAGGCAGTACTTC
TRBJ2-1 NA TRBV4-1 NA CASSQEGLSQAIF TGCGCCAGCAGCCAAGAGGGACTCAGCCAGGCCATCTTC
TRBJ2-5 TRBD2 TRBV9 few CASSVGRLAGVGETQYF TGTGCCAGCAGCGTAGGGAGACTAGCGGGAGTAGGGGAGACCCAGTACTTC
TRBJ2-1 NA TRBV4-3 NA CASSSSRSSYNEQFF TGCGCCAGCAGCTCGTCACGGAGCTCCTACAATGAGCAGTTCTTC
TRBJ2-7 NA TRBV15 once CATNFAGSYEQYF TGTGCCACCAATTTCGCAGGCTCCTACGAGCAGTACTTC
TRBJ1-4 NA TRBV5-1 NA CASSLGSHLATNEKLFF TGCGCCAGCAGTTTGGGATCCCACTTAGCAACTAATGAAAAACTGTTTTTT
TRBJ2-1 TRBD2 TRBV9 NA CASSTTSGTGNEQFF TGTGCCAGCAGCACCACTAGCGGGACGGGCAATGAGCAGTTCTTC
TRBJ2-1 TRBD2 TRBV5-1 NA CASSSWGEGTSGTIKARNEQFF TGCGCCAGCAGCTCCTGGGGTGAAGGGACTAGCGGGACAATCAAAGCGAGGAATGAGCAGTTCTTC
TRBJ2-1 NA TRBV27 NA CASRVALEQFF TGTGCCAGCAGGGTAGCATTGGAGCAGTTCTTC
TRBJ1-4 TRBD1 TRBV10-2 NA CASSGQGIIEKLFF TGCGCCAGCAGTGGACAGGGTATTATTGAAAAACTGTTTTTT
TRBJ2-7 NA TRBV28 NA CASSLSQRRAYEQYF TGTGCCAGCAGTTTATCCCAGCGGAGGGCCTACGAGCAGTACTTC
TRBJ1-3 TRBD1 TRBV2 NA CASSELPGTGATIYF TGTGCCAGCAGTGAACTGCCCGGGACAGGGGCCACCATATATTTT
TRBJ2-7 TRBD2 TRBV7-9 NA CASSFSGGPQEQYF TGTGCCAGCAGCTTTAGCGGGGGGCCGCAGGAGCAGTACTTC
TRBJ2-7 NA TRBV6-1 few CASSGYTLLEQYF TGTGCCAGCAGTGGTTATACTCTACTCGAGCAGTACTTC
TRBJ2-5 NA TRBV7-8 NA CASSLGGLQETQYF TGTGCCAGCAGCCTAGGAGGACTACAAGAGACCCAGTACTTC
TRBJ1-2 NA TRBV2 NA CASSDARTVGYGYTF TGTGCCAGCAGTGACGCGCGGACAGTCGGCTATGGCTACACCTTC
TRBJ1-1 TRBD1 TRBV9 once CASSSGGWGTEAFF TGTGCCAGCAGCTCAGGGGGGTGGGGCACTGAAGCTTTCTTT
TRBJ2-7 TRBD1 TRBV5-1 once CASGLAGQGFHEQYF TGCGCCAGCGGCTTGGCGGGACAGGGTTTCCACGAGCAGTACTTC
TRBJ2-7 NA TRBV19 NA CASSIMTVGYEQYF TGTGCCAGTAGTATTATGACAGTAGGCTACGAGCAGTACTTC
TRBJ2-3 TRBD2 TRBV18 NA CASSPKRGEGDTQYF TGTGCCAGCTCACCGAAGCGGGGTGAGGGAGATACGCAGTATTTT
TRBJ2-3 NA TRBV2 NA CASQMRASTDTQYF TGTGCCAGCCAGATGAGGGCTAGCACAGATACGCAGTATTTT
TRBJ1-4 NA TRBV6-1 NA CASSFNGIDEKLFF TGTGCCAGCAGTTTCAACGGTATCGATGAAAAACTGTTTTTT
TRBJ2-3 TRBD2 TRBV11-1 NA CASRTGGTDTQYF TGTGCCAGCAGGACGGGAGGGACAGATACGCAGTATTTT
TRBJ2-1 NA TRBV28 NA CASSAIGNEQFF TGTGCCAGCAGTGCTATTGGTAATGAGCAGTTCTTC
TRBJ2-4 NA TRBV11-2 NA CASGALAKNIQYF TGTGCCAGCGGGGCCTTAGCCAAAAACATTCAGTACTTC
TRBJ2-1 NA TRBV7-6 NA CASSTDGIEYNEQFF TGTGCCAGCAGCACGGACGGGATAGAATACAATGAGCAGTTCTTC
TRBJ2-1 TRBD2 TRBV11-2 NA CASSFLGMTSGREVNEQFF TGTGCCAGCAGCTTCCTAGGGATGACTAGCGGGAGGGAGGTCAATGAGCAGTTCTTC
TRBJ2-5 NA TRBV5-5 few CASRPGVETQYF TGTGCCAGCAGGCCCGGGGTGGAGACCCAGTACTTC
TRBJ2-2 TRBD1 TRBV15 NA CATSRGTGHTGELFF TGTGCCACCAGCAGAGGGACAGGGCACACCGGGGAGCTGTTTTTT
TRBJ2-4 NA TRBV10-3 few CAISEISWNIQYF TGTGCCATCAGTGAGATTAGTTGGAACATTCAGTACTTC
TRBJ2-1 TRBD1 TRBV7-6 once CASSLWTGDYNEQFF TGTGCCAGCAGCCTCTGGACAGGCGATTACAATGAGCAGTTCTTC
TRBJ2-5 NA TRBV6-1 NA CASSDQPGETQYF TGTGCCAGCAGTGATCAACCGGGGGAGACCCAGTACTTC
TRBJ2-1 NA TRBV27 NA CASSLYFRDSGGFF TGTGCCAGCAGTTTATATTTTAGGGACAGCGGGGGGTTCTTC
TRBJ2-5 NA TRBV5-6 NA CASSVRETQYF TGTGCCAGCAGCGTGCGGGAGACCCAGTACTTC
TRBJ1-1 NA TRBV18 once CASSPRQGRGGNTEAFF TGTGCCAGCTCACCACGCCAGGGGAGAGGAGGGAACACTGAAGCTTTCTTT
TRBJ2-3 NA TRBV5-1 NA CASSLRGGFTDTQYF TGCGCCAGCAGCTTGAGGGGGGGCTTCACAGATACGCAGTATTTT
TRBJ2-5 TRBD1 TRBV19 NA CASSRQGTETQYF TGTGCCAGTAGTAGACAGGGGACGGAGACCCAGTACTTC
TRBJ1-5 NA TRBV27 NA CARNNRRTLRVWTQHF TGTGCCCGCAATAATAGAAGGACATTAAGGGTGTGGACCCAGCATTTT
TRBJ1-5 NA TRBV6-5 NA CASSLKAGGPQHF TGTGCCAGCAGCCTTAAGGCAGGAGGTCCCCAGCATTTT
TRBJ2-3 TRBD2 TRBV5-8 NA CASSSPGSSGGTDTQYF TGTGCCAGCAGCTCACCCGGCTCTAGCGGGGGGACAGATACGCAGTATTTT
TRBJ1-1 TRBD1 TRBV6-6 NA CASRRTGAMNTEAFF TGTGCCAGCAGACGGACAGGGGCCATGAACACTGAAGCTTTCTTT
TRBJ1-2 NA TRBV9 NA CASSVEAGPNYGYTF TGTGCCAGCAGCGTAGAGGCAGGGCCGAACTATGGCTACACCTTC
TRBJ2-1 TRBD2 TRBV7-6 NA CASSLTSGGAGEQFF TGTGCCAGCAGCCTGACTAGCGGGGGGGCTGGAGAGCAGTTCTTC
TRBJ2-7 NA TRBV4-3 NA CASSQDNFNPAYEQYF TGCGCCAGCAGCCAAGATAATTTCAACCCAGCCTACGAGCAGTACTTC
TRBJ2-2 NA TRBV6-8 few CASSFTGMNTGELFF TGTGCCAGCAGTTTTACAGGAATGAACACCGGGGAGCTGTTTTTT
TRBJ2-1 NA TRBV11-3 few CASSPTVYNEQFF TGTGCCAGCAGCCCGACAGTTTACAATGAGCAGTTCTTC
TRBJ2-7 NA TRBV28 NA CASSSLSGVTPYEQYF TGTGCCAGCAGCTCGCTCTCAGGGGTTACGCCCTACGAGCAGTACTTC
TRBJ2-1 NA TRBV7-8 NA CASSLLASMYNEQFF TGTGCCAGCAGTTTACTAGCTTCCATGTACAATGAGCAGTTCTTC
TRBJ2-2 TRBD2 TRBV19 NA CASSMDSGIGELFF TGTGCCAGTAGTATGGATAGCGGGATAGGGGAGCTGTTTTTT
TRBJ2-1 NA TRBV6-1 NA CASRVPSGGNEQFF TGTGCCAGCAGAGTACCAAGCGGAGGCAATGAGCAGTTCTTC
TRBJ1-4 NA TRBV5-5 NA CASRSGGVIGEKLFF TGTGCCAGCAGATCCGGGGGGGTAATCGGAGAAAAACTGTTTTTT